Listed below are T cell receptor beta chains from one sample, sequenced in a study of cytomegalovirus exposure and HLA in healthy donors. Sequenced by immunoSEQ multiplex PCR; TCRdb stores in-frame clones only, minus some. The sample records approximately 220,000 clones, around 90% being singletons. Sequencing was done on a sample of PBMCs. The receptors here all came from a woman aged 18-35 years in good health and CMV-seronegative. Both conserved end residues are part of each CDR3. A D gene is named only where the DNA matches it firmly. Clone sizes are given selectively: once, few, many, or a class where the clone is expanded.

NA	TRBV5-1	TRBJ2-7	NA	CASSFRGEGEQYF	TGCGCCAGCAGCTTCAGGGGAGAGGGCGAGCAGTACTTC
NA	TRBV6-1	TRBJ1-2	NA	CASSVRVDYGYTF	TGTGCCAGCAGTGTCCGGGTTGACTATGGCTACACCTTC
NA	TRBV19	TRBJ2-7	TRBD2	CASSPPGGTAYEQYF	TGTGCCAGTAGTCCCCCGGGGGGTACTGCCTACGAGCAGTACTTC
NA	TRBV6-5	TRBJ1-2	NA	CASSGTRGNYGYTF	TGTGCCAGCAGTGGGACGAGGGGGAACTATGGCTACACCTTC
once	TRBV23-1	TRBJ1-1	NA	CASSQSGPSNTEAFF	TGCGCCAGCAGTCAATCGGGGCCATCGAACACTGAAGCTTTCTTT
NA	TRBV7-9	TRBJ1-2	TRBD1	CASSHPDRGHGYTF	TGTGCCAGCAGTCATCCGGACAGGGGGCACGGCTACACCTTC
NA	TRBV7-2	TRBJ1-2	TRBD1	CASSPQGAVYGYTF	TGTGCCAGCAGCCCGCAGGGGGCTGTCTATGGCTACACCTTC
once	TRBV7-2	TRBJ1-1	NA	CASNRESNTEAFF	TGTGCCAGCAACAGGGAATCGAACACTGAAGCTTTCTTT
once	TRBV6-4	TRBJ2-7	TRBD1	CASSRTGASYEQYF	TGTGCCAGCTCCAGGACAGGGGCTTCCTACGAGCAGTACTTC
NA	TRBV5-5	TRBJ2-2	NA	CATSRELALNTGELFF	TGTGCCACCTCAAGGGAGCTAGCGCTGAACACCGGGGAGCTGTTTTTT
NA	TRBV5-1	TRBJ2-5	TRBD2	CASSAWHGGTQETQYF	TGCGCCAGCTCTGCGTGGCACGGGGGGACCCAAGAGACCCAGTACTTC
NA	TRBV4-1	TRBJ2-5	NA	CASSQGRTVQETQYF	TGCGCCAGCAGCCAAGGTAGGACAGTCCAAGAGACCCAGTACTTC
NA	TRBV7-3	TRBJ2-7	TRBD2	CASSSSGSHYEQYF	TGTGCCAGCAGCTCAAGCGGGAGCCACTACGAGCAGTACTTC
NA	TRBV5-5	TRBJ1-1	NA	CASSPRTGSPHEAFF	TGTGCCAGCAGCCCAAGAACAGGATCCCCCCATGAAGCTTTCTTT
NA	TRBV10-1	TRBJ2-7	TRBD2	CASGTSGSYEQYF	TGCGCCAGCGGGACTAGCGGGAGCTACGAGCAGTACTTC
NA	TRBV19	TRBJ1-5	TRBD1	CASRGTGTASNQPQHF	TGTGCCAGTAGAGGCACCGGGACAGCTAGCAATCAGCCCCAGCATTTT
NA	TRBV7-9	TRBJ2-7	TRBD2	CASSYPGTSFYEQYF	TGTGCCAGCAGCTATCCGGGGACTAGTTTCTACGAGCAGTACTTC
NA	TRBV4-2	TRBJ2-7	NA	CASSQATPGRYEQYF	TGTGCCAGCAGCCAAGCTACCCCAGGGCGGTACGAGCAGTACTTC
NA	TRBV6-5	TRBJ1-2	TRBD1	CASSKDRVAYGYTF	TGTGCCAGCAGCAAGGACAGGGTGGCCTATGGCTACACCTTC
NA	TRBV28	TRBJ1-2	NA	CASSPREGGRTRGYTF	TGTGCCAGCAGTCCCCGGGAGGGGGGCAGGACGAGGGGCTACACCTTC
NA	TRBV2	TRBJ2-3	TRBD1	CASSEEPGQGETDTQYF	TGTGCCAGCAGTGAAGAGCCGGGACAGGGAGAAACAGATACGCAGTATTTT
NA	TRBV30	TRBJ2-1	NA	CAWSVRGRDRQFF	TGTGCCTGGAGTGTACGTGGGCGGGATAGGCAGTTCTTC